The T cell receptor (beta chain) under discussion was sequenced for a study of T-cell memory formation after mild COVID-19. Study-level results: Clones that got smaller from day 15 to 85 had even CD4/CD8, while clones growing later tipped toward CD4+.

This clonotype was detected ten times or more. The target antigen is unknown. The CDR3 has 13 amino acids. Trimming stripped 0 bases from V and 5 bases from J, with 8 bases between. In germline, CDR1 is SGHRS, CDR2 YFSETQ. TCRdb re-called the 5' RACE reads through MiXCR, storing one row per CDR3 protein. Of around 180,000 distinct CDR3 sequences listed, roughly 20% are singletons. The sequence was collected from a man between 18 and 29 years old who had mild COVID-19 (a few samples of this study predate the infection). Cell type and time point are not known. Sample: PBMCs or a T cell subset sorted from them (not recorded which). V is TRBV5-1 and J is TRBJ2-5; D unresolved. In DNA, the CDR3 is TGCGCCAGCAGCTTGGGTGTCGGGGAGACCCAGTACTTC. It encodes CASSLGVGETQYF.